This TCR beta chain was captured in a study of blood T cell repertoires in COVID-19 (dated by TCRdb to 2018 to 2021). Notes on the research overall: The collaborator samples originated in the United States, Italy and Spain and spanned the acute and convalescent phases of COVID-19. The material from the prospective study consisted of cDNA or gDNA derived from T cells, B-cell-depleted T cells, or PBMCs. Subjects who had been exposed to COVID-19, were actively infected with it, or had recovered from it provided the deeply sampled blood TCRbeta repertoires that made up the dataset. The repertoires were made available in a free public database intended to serve as a resource for research on the immune response to SARS-CoV-2. Samples came from the ongoing ImmuneRACE study (first 160 participants) plus 1,254 subjects from 6 global collaborators. Sample metadata almost always included a de-identified subject ID, COVID-19 status, age in years and sex. Where available, HLA class I and class II types were taken from metadata supplied by the sample provider and were not determined by assay-based typing.

TCRbeta CDR3 regions were amplified from genomic DNA by means of the immunoSEQ Assay, a bias-controlled multiplex PCR. For the original study's pipeline: The number of nucleated cells in each sample was estimated by amplification of reference gene primers within the assay. To quantify the absolute abundance of each unique TCRbeta CDR3 rearrangement, sequence reads were collapsed and filtered. For each sample, productive Simpson clonality was calculated as the square root of Simpson's diversity index across productive rearrangements. As stored in TCRdb, this immuneACCESS dataset retains in-frame rearrangements with V and J assigned. A fraction of the clones does not appear; measured against another copy, unresolved V genes explain less than half of the discrepancy, and the remainder lacks a known reason. V and J calls plus clone size are reproduced from that table; the DNA served to infer D and trimming. The sample records approximately 180,000 clones, about 90% of which are singletons. The ten most abundant clones make up around 1.2% of the sample.

What the research found in general, with its limitations: The quantity of clinical and demographic metadata differed by source and by participant and was supplied without curation.

From cysteine to phenylalanine, the CDR3 is 12 amino acids long. Here the CDR3 DNA is all that survives: 36 bases in frame from base 1. CDR1 is given as MNHEY and CDR2 as SVGEGT, both from the germline V gene. V loses 5 bases at its end and J loses 2 bases; junction bases beyond the gene matches: 0. Participants in the prospective study were enrolled through a virtual design, were aged 18 to 89 years, and lived in approximately 25 United States geographic areas. Cohort assignment in the prospective study relied on participant-reported clinical history from a screening survey and a study questionnaire. Mobile phlebotomists in the prospective study collected whole blood, serum and a nasopharyngeal or oropharyngeal swab from every participant. Additional blood draws and questionnaires over an approximately 2-month period could optionally be provided by prospective study participants. Before DNA extraction, prospective study blood samples were shipped either frozen or at room temperature.

Turning to this clone: Which antigen it targets is not known. Base-call qualities are not available, and no considerably larger clone is one nucleotide away.

The specimen sequenced was PBMCs or T cells enriched from blood (not recorded which). This receptor was obtained from a human donor with acute COVID-19. The donor label of this sample is uncertain. Rearrangement joined TRBV6-2 or TRBV6-3 to TRBJ2-7, and 7 junctional nucleotides match TRBD2. This receptor carries the CDR3 CASSGRAYEQYF. The nucleotides read TGTGCCAGCAGTGGGAGGGCCTACGAGCAGTACTTC.